Listed below are T cell receptor beta chains from one sample, sequenced in a study of blood T cell repertoires in COVID-19. The method was immunoSEQ multiplex PCR; TCRdb's version includes in-frame clones alone and lacks a portion of them. This table holds approximately 20,000 clones, more than 70% found once. The sequenced sample consisted of peripheral blood. The receptor source for this set is a human donor in a cohort sampled during active COVID-19. The CDR3 runs from the conserved cysteine through the conserved F or W. A D gene is named only where the DNA matches it firmly. Expanded clones are given a class, and other clones once, few, many or no size at all.

clone_size	j_call	d_call	cdr3_length	v_call	cdr3_aa	cdr3_nt
NA	TRBJ1-5	NA	16	TRBV7-9	CASSLGGGTGNQPQHF	TGTGCCAGCAGCTTAGGGGGAGGCACGGGCAATCAGCCCCAGCATTTT
NA	TRBJ2-3	NA	15	TRBV5-8	CASSIRRRGTDTQYF	TGTGCCAGCAGCATAAGACGGCGCGGAACAGATACGCAGTATTTT
few	TRBJ2-7	TRBD1	16	TRBV3-1/TRBV3-2	CASSEPTGQGTYEQYF	TGTGCCAGCAGCGAACCCACGGGACAGGGGACCTACGAGCAGTACTTC
NA	TRBJ1-4	NA	16	TRBV6-1	CASSEGLVLTNEKLFF	TGTGCCAGCAGTGAAGGTCTCGTTCTAACTAATGAAAAACTGTTTTTT
NA	TRBJ2-7	TRBD2	16	TRBV9	CASSVGGGGQLGEQYF	TGTGCCAGCAGCGTAGGAGGCGGGGGGCAGCTGGGCGAGCAGTACTTC
NA	TRBJ2-2	TRBD2	17	TRBV3-1/TRBV3-2	CASSRLAGGKGTGELFF	TGTGCCAGCAGCCGACTAGCGGGGGGGAAAGGTACCGGGGAGCTGTTTTTT
NA	TRBJ2-2	TRBD2	15	TRBV5-4	CASSLERGGTGELFF	TGTGCCAGCAGCTTGGAGCGGGGGGGTACCGGGGAGCTGTTTTTT
NA	TRBJ2-1	TRBD1	18	TRBV18	CASSPRPDRGKAGNEQFF	TGTGCCAGCTCACCACGGCCGGACAGGGGCAAAGCAGGGAATGAGCAGTTCTTC
NA	TRBJ1-1	TRBD1	15	TRBV5-4	CASSLPNDRGTEAFF	TGTGCCAGCAGCTTGCCAAACGACAGGGGCACTGAAGCTTTCTTT
NA	TRBJ2-7	TRBD1	15	TRBV19	CASSIGDRGRAEQYF	TGTGCCAGTAGTATAGGGGACAGGGGTCGGGCCGAGCAGTACTTC
NA	TRBJ1-2	TRBD1	16	TRBV6-5	CASSYLGQGVNYGYTF	TGTGCCAGCAGTTACCTAGGACAGGGGGTCAACTATGGCTACACCTTC
NA	TRBJ1-2	TRBD1	16	TRBV5-6	CASSPGTAPLGYGYTF	TGTGCCAGCAGCCCCGGGACAGCCCCTTTGGGCTATGGCTACACCTTC
NA	TRBJ1-1	NA	13	TRBV4-2	CASSQVPGTEAFF	TGTGCCAGCAGCCAAGTCCCAGGAACTGAAGCTTTCTTT
NA	TRBJ1-2	TRBD1	16	TRBV5-6	CASSFGTGRSPYGYTF	TGTGCCAGCAGCTTTGGGACAGGGAGATCCCCCTATGGCTACACCTTC
once	TRBJ2-7	TRBD1	15	TRBV27	CASSRRPGQGYEQYF	TGTGCCAGCAGCCGAAGACCGGGACAGGGATACGAGCAGTACTTC
few	TRBJ2-2	NA	11	TRBV29-1	CSVPGTGELFF	TGCAGCGTCCCGGGGACCGGGGAGCTGTTTTTT